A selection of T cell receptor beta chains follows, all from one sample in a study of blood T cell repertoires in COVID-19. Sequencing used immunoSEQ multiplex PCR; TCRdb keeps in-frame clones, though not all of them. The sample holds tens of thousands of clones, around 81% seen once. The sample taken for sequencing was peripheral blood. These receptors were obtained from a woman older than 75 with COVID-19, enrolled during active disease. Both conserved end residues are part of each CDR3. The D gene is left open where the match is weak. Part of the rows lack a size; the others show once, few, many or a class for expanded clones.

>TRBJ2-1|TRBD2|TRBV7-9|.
CASSFLLREGNEQFF
TGTGCCAGCAGCTTTCTGTTGCGGGAGGGCAATGAGCAGTTCTTC
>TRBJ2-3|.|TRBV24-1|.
CATSDFPEGADTQYF
TGTGCCACCAGTGATTTTCCGGAGGGCGCAGATACGCAGTATTTT
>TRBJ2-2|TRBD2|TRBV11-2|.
CASSLVAGGHTGELFF
TGTGCCAGCAGCTTAGTAGCGGGAGGCCACACCGGGGAGCTGTTTTTT
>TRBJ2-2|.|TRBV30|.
CAWGRLEGYTGELFF
TGTGCCTGGGGACGACTAGAAGGGTACACCGGGGAGCTGTTTTTT
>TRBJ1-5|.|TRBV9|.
CASSVYPSQPQHF
TGTGCCAGCAGCGTCTACCCGAGTCAGCCCCAGCATTTT
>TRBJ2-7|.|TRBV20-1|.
CSASKPDSSYEQYF
TGCAGTGCTAGTAAGCCGGACAGCTCCTACGAGCAGTACTTC
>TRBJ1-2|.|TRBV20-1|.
CSARTDGYTF
TGCAGTGCTAGGACAGATGGCTACACCTTC
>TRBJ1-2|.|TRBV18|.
CASSPTLTNYGYTF
TGTGCCAGCTCACCGACACTGACTAACTATGGCTACACCTTC
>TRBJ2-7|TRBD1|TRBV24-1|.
CATSDPGGPQYF
TGTGCCACCAGTGATCCAGGGGGCCCTCAGTACTTC
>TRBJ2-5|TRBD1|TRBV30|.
CAWSKNRGETQYF
TGTGCCTGGAGCAAGAACAGGGGGGAGACCCAGTACTTC
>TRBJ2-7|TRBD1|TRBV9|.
CASSPTGAQTYEQYF
TGTGCCAGCAGCCCCACAGGGGCCCAGACCTACGAGCAGTACTTC
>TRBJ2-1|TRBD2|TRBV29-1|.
CSVEWAGTRGYNEQFF
TGCAGCGTTGAGTGGGCCGGGACTAGAGGGTACAATGAGCAGTTCTTC
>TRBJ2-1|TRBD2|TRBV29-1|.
CPAGDPYNEQFF
TGCCCAGCGGGAGATCCCTACAATGAGCAGTTCTTC
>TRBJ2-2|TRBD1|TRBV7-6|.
CASSIGQGITGELFF
TGTGCCAGCAGCATTGGACAGGGAATCACCGGGGAGCTGTTTTTT
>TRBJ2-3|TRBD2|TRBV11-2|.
CASNSYAGTMRDTQYF
TGTGCCAGCAACTCTTACGCCGGGACTATGAGGGATACGCAGTATTTT
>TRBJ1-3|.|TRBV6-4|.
CASSEEEGVSGNTIYF
TGTGCCAGCAGTGAGGAGGAAGGCGTCTCTGGAAACACCATATATTTT
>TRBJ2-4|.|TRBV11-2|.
CASSFGEDIQYF
TGTGCCAGCAGCTTCGGAGAGGACATTCAGTACTTC
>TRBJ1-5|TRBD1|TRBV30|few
CAWDGTGNHQPQHF
TGTGCCTGGGACGGGACAGGGAATCATCAGCCCCAGCATTTT
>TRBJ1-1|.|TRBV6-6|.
CASSYGQTEAFF
TGTGCCAGCAGTTACGGACAGACTGAAGCTTTCTTT
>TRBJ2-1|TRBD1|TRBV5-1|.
CASRDRDSKNEQFF
TGCGCCAGCAGAGACCGGGACAGCAAGAATGAGCAGTTCTTC
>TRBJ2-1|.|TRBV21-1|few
CASSKASGRAQQQRSYNEQFF
TGTGCCAGCAGCAAAGCTAGCGGGAGGGCTCAGCAACAACGTTCCTACAATGAGCAGTTCTTC
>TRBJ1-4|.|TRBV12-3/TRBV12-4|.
CASALGANEKLFF
TGTGCCAGCGCCTTGGGAGCTAATGAAAAACTGTTTTTT
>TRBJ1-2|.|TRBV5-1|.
CASSLAQGYYGYTF
TGCGCCAGCAGCTTGGCACAGGGCTACTATGGCTACACCTTC
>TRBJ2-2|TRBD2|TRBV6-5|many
CASSYSSSGITGELFF
TGTGCCAGCAGTTACTCCTCTAGCGGAATCACCGGGGAGCTGTTTTTT
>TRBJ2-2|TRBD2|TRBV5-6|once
CASRLGLAGVAGELFF
TGTGCCAGCAGATTGGGACTAGCGGGGGTGGCCGGGGAGCTGTTTTTT
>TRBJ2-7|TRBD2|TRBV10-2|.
CASSSGTSTYEQYF
TGCGCCAGCAGTTCTGGGACTAGTACCTACGAGCAGTACTTC
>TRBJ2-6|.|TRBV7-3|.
CASSLVLWSSGANVLTF
TGTGCCAGCAGCTTAGTACTTTGGAGCTCTGGGGCCAACGTCCTGACTTTC
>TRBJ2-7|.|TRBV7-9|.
CASSHGAYEQYF
TGTGCCAGCAGTCACGGTGCTTACGAGCAGTACTTC
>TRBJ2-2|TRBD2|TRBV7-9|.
CASSLARAGANTGELFF
TGTGCCAGCAGCTTAGCGAGAGCGGGAGCGAACACCGGGGAGCTGTTTTTT
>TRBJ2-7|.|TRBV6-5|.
CASSYYGQPTYEQYF
TGTGCCAGCAGCTACTACGGACAGCCAACCTACGAGCAGTACTTC
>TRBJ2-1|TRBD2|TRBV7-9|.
CASSSPTSASSYNEQFF
TGTGCCAGCAGCTCCCCGACTAGCGCGAGCTCCTACAATGAGCAGTTCTTC
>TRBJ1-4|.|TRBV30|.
CAWRPTDLNEKLFF
TGTGCCTGGAGACCCACAGACCTTAATGAAAAACTGTTTTTT
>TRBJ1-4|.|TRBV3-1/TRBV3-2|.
CASSDPAGRNEKLFF
TGTGCCAGCAGCGACCCGGCAGGCAGGAATGAAAAACTGTTTTTT
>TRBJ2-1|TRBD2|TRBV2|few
CASTSGTSRNEQFF
TGTGCCAGCACTAGCGGGACCTCGAGGAATGAGCAGTTCTTC
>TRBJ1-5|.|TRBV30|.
CASGRNQPQHF
TGTGCCTCAGGCCGCAATCAGCCCCAGCATTTT
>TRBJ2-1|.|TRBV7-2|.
CASSSGQTYNEQFF
TGTGCCAGCAGCAGCGGACAGACTTACAATGAGCAGTTCTTC
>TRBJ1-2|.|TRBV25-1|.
CASSEFGAIGGYTF
TGTGCCAGCAGTGAATTTGGGGCGATCGGGGGCTACACCTTC
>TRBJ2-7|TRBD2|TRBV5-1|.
CASSLRTSGSGYEQYF
TGCGCCAGCAGCTTGAGGACTAGCGGGAGTGGCTACGAGCAGTACTTC
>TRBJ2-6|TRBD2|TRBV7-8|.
CASSFSGLDFSGANVLTF
TGTGCCAGCAGCTTCTCGGGACTAGACTTCTCTGGGGCCAACGTCCTGACTTTC
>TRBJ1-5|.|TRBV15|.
CATSSSSPRNNQPQHF
TGTGCCACCAGCAGCTCCTCCCCCCGTAACAATCAGCCCCAGCATTTT
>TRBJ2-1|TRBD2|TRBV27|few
CASSFRTGRDEQFF
TGTGCCAGCAGTTTCCGGACCGGGAGGGATGAGCAGTTCTTC
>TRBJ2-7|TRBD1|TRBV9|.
CASSASTGIYEQYF
TGTGCCAGCAGCGCCTCGACAGGGATCTACGAGCAGTACTTC
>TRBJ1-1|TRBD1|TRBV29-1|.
CSVGGQGEGRAFF
TGCAGCGTTGGGGGACAGGGGGAAGGAAGGGCTTTCTTT
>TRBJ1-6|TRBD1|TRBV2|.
CASTLTGRNSPLHF
TGTGCCAGCACTCTGACAGGGAGGAATTCACCCCTCCACTTT
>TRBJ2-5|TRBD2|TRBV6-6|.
CASSYFASGNKETQYF
TGTGCCAGCAGTTACTTTGCTAGCGGGAATAAAGAGACCCAGTACTTC
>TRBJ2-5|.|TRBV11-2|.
CASSSWGLADQETQYF
TGTGCCAGCAGCTCTTGGGGGCTAGCGGACCAAGAGACCCAGTACTTC
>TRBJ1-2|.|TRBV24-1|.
CATSFGSNYGYTF
TGTGCCACCAGTTTCGGTTCTAACTATGGCTACACCTTC
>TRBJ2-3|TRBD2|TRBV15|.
CATSRDRAGSFGYTDTQYF
TGTGCCACCAGCAGAGACCGAGCGGGAAGCTTCGGCTACACAGATACGCAGTATTTT
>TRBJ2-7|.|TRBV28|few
CASSRGYEQYF
TGTGCCAGCAGCCGAGGCTACGAGCAGTACTTC
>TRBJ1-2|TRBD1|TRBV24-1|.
CATSGGQRYGYTF
TGTGCCACCAGTGGGGGACAGAGATATGGCTACACCTTC
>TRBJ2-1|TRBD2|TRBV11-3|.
CASSADLAATYNEQFF
TGTGCCAGCAGCGCAGACCTAGCGGCTACTTACAATGAGCAGTTCTTC
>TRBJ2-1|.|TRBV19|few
CASSPASSYNEQFF
TGTGCCAGTAGTCCCGCGAGCTCCTACAATGAGCAGTTCTTC
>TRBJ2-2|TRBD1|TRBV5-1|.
CASSLPQGVTGELFF
TGCGCCAGCAGCTTACCACAGGGGGTCACCGGGGAGCTGTTTTTT
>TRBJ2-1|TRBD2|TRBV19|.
CASSIGGTSGSVEQFF
TGTGCCAGTAGTATAGGTGGGACTAGCGGGAGTGTAGAGCAGTTCTTC